A selection of T cell receptor beta chains follows, all from one sample in a study of blood T cell repertoires in COVID-19. Measured with immunoSEQ multiplex PCR; TCRdb has only the in-frame clones, and not every one. In the table there are under 300,000 clones, more than 70% of which are singletons. The sequenced sample consisted of peripheral blood. These receptors were obtained from a woman aged 40 to 55 who had recovered from COVID-19. CDR3s include the opening cysteine and the closing phenylalanine or tryptophan. The D gene is left open where the match is weak. Rows may omit the clone size; those that give it use once, few, many or a size class.

J,D,V,size,DNA,CDR3
TRBJ2-3,TRBD1,TRBV6-5,NA,TGTGCCAGCAGTTTCGGGACAGGGGGCATCGCAGATACGCAGTATTTT,CASSFGTGGIADTQYF
TRBJ2-5,TRBD1,TRBV18,NA,TGTGCCAGCTCACTGGGACAGGCAGAGACCCAGTACTTC,CASSLGQAETQYF
TRBJ1-2,NA,TRBV30,NA,TGTGCCTGGAGCAGGGCATTGGGCTATGGCTACACCTTC,CAWSRALGYGYTF
TRBJ2-7,NA,TRBV6-2/TRBV6-3,NA,TGTGCCAGCAGCCAAACAGGTATGGCTCCCTACGAGCAGTACTTC,CASSQTGMAPYEQYF
TRBJ2-3,TRBD1,TRBV5-1,NA,TGCGCCAGCAGAAGAGGGACAGGGGACACAGATACGCAGTATTTT,CASRRGTGDTDTQYF
TRBJ2-7,TRBD1,TRBV28,NA,TGTGCCAGCAGTTTAAACGCAGGGGGAAGGGAGCAGTACTTC,CASSLNAGGREQYF
TRBJ2-2,TRBD2,TRBV5-8,once,TGTGCCAGCAGCTTTCTAGCGGCCAACACCGGGGAGCTGTTTTTT,CASSFLAANTGELFF
TRBJ1-5,TRBD1,TRBV4-2,few,TGTGCCAGCAGCCAAACAGTTGACAGGGGAGAAAGGTCCCAGCATTTT,CASSQTVDRGERSQHF
TRBJ2-1,NA,TRBV7-8,NA,TGTGCCAGCAGCGCCGGGGGCTACAATGAGCAGTTCTTC,CASSAGGYNEQFF
TRBJ1-1,NA,TRBV7-9,NA,TGTGCCAGCAGCTTAGGGGGAGTCCCTGGGACTGAAGCTTTCTTT,CASSLGGVPGTEAFF
TRBJ2-7,NA,TRBV2,NA,TGTGCCAGCAGTGATGACGGGCGAAGGGGGAGCTCCTACGAGCAGTACTTC,CASSDDGRRGSSYEQYF
TRBJ2-2,NA,TRBV7-2,NA,TGTGCCAGCAGCTTAAGCCTAACGAACACCGGGGAGCTGTTTTTT,CASSLSLTNTGELFF
TRBJ1-5,NA,TRBV6-2/TRBV6-3,NA,TGTGCCAGCAGTTCAGTTAGCAATCAGCCCCAGCATTTT,CASSSVSNQPQHF
TRBJ1-3,TRBD1,TRBV18,NA,TGTGCCAGCTCACCACGGGACAGGGTGGTCTCTGGAAACACCATATATTTT,CASSPRDRVVSGNTIYF
TRBJ2-1,TRBD1,TRBV29-1,NA,TGCAGCGTTGCGCGGCAGGGGGCGAATAATGAGCAGTTCTTC,CSVARQGANNEQFF
TRBJ2-4,TRBD1,TRBV4-1,NA,TGCGCCAGCAGCCACGCATGGACAGGGCAAAACATTCAGTACTTC,CASSHAWTGQNIQYF
TRBJ2-1,TRBD2,TRBV7-9,NA,TGTGCCAGCAGACTAGCGGGAGGGCCATCCAAGGAAAATGAGCAGTTCTTC,CASRLAGGPSKENEQFF
TRBJ1-1,NA,TRBV6-1,NA,TGTGCCAGCAGTGAAGGTTGGGTCGGGGCTTTCTTT,CASSEGWVGAFF
TRBJ1-4,TRBD1,TRBV19,once,TGTGCCAGTACCGACAGGGATGCAACTAATGAAAAACTGTTTTTT,CASTDRDATNEKLFF
TRBJ2-1,TRBD1,TRBV19,NA,TGTGCCAGTAGTATCTCCACGACAGGGCCCTCCTATGGGAATGAGCAGTTCTTC,CASSISTTGPSYGNEQFF
TRBJ2-3,NA,TRBV29-1,NA,TGCAGCGTTGAACCCCCCTCCGGGACAGATACGCAGTATTTT,CSVEPPSGTDTQYF
TRBJ1-2,NA,TRBV27,NA,TGTGCCAGCAGTTTGACAGCCAACTATGGCTACACCTTC,CASSLTANYGYTF
TRBJ1-2,TRBD1,TRBV12-3/TRBV12-4,NA,TGTGCCAGCACCCGGGGACAGGGTTATGGCTACACCTTC,CASTRGQGYGYTF
TRBJ2-7,NA,TRBV12-3/TRBV12-4,NA,TGTGCCAGCAGTTTAGCGCTAGGGGTGCAGTACTTC,CASSLALGVQYF
TRBJ1-1,TRBD1,TRBV2,NA,TGTGCCAGCAGGCCGACAGGGGAGACTGAAGCTTTCTTT,CASRPTGETEAFF
TRBJ2-7,TRBD1,TRBV6-2/TRBV6-3,NA,TGTGCCAGCAGTACCCAGGGGGAAGGAAAGTACTTC,CASSTQGEGKYF
TRBJ1-2,TRBD1,TRBV10-3,few,TGTGCCATCAGCGAGGGGGGGACAGCCACCTTC,CAISEGGTATF
TRBJ2-7,TRBD2,TRBV19,NA,TGTGCCAGTAGTATCGGGAGGGACTACGAGCAGTACTTC,CASSIGRDYEQYF
TRBJ2-2,NA,TRBV29-1,NA,TGCAGCTCCCGGCAGGGAAACACCGGGGAGCTGTTTTTT,CSSRQGNTGELFF
TRBJ2-5,NA,TRBV7-2,NA,TGTGCCAGCAGCTTAAGTAGCGGTCAAGAGACCCAGTACTTC,CASSLSSGQETQYF
TRBJ1-2,NA,TRBV6-5,NA,TGTGCCAGCAGTACCACAGGGTTTGATGGCTACACCTTC,CASSTTGFDGYTF
TRBJ2-6,TRBD2,TRBV7-2,NA,TGTGCCAGCAGCTTAGTGGTGACTAGCGCATCTGGGGCCAACGTCCTGACTTTC,CASSLVVTSASGANVLTF
TRBJ2-3,NA,TRBV5-1,NA,TGCGCCAGCAGCTTGGAGACAAGAAGCACAGATACGCAGTATTTT,CASSLETRSTDTQYF
TRBJ2-5,TRBD1,TRBV12-3/TRBV12-4,NA,TGTGCCACTACGCCGGGACAGGGACAGACCCAGTACTTC,CATTPGQGQTQYF
TRBJ2-5,NA,TRBV4-3,NA,TGCGCCAGCAGCCAAGGCCGAATAGGGGTTGGGGAGACCCAGTACTTC,CASSQGRIGVGETQYF
TRBJ2-7,TRBD2,TRBV19,NA,TGTGCCAGTAGTTCAAGCGGGGTACCCTACGAGCAGTACTTC,CASSSSGVPYEQYF
TRBJ2-5,NA,TRBV4-3,NA,TGCGCCAGCAGCCGAGACCATCAAGAGACCCAGTACTTC,CASSRDHQETQYF
TRBJ2-1,TRBD2,TRBV11-2,NA,TGTGCCAGCAGCCGTCGACTAGCGGGGCCCTACAATGAGCAGTTCTTC,CASSRRLAGPYNEQFF
TRBJ1-5,NA,TRBV4-1,NA,TGCGCCAGCAGCCCGATGACAGGTAAGGGCAATCAGCCCCAGCATTTT,CASSPMTGKGNQPQHF
TRBJ1-2,TRBD1,TRBV27,NA,TGTGCCAGCAGGGACATACAGGGGATTAAGAGTGGCTACACCTTC,CASRDIQGIKSGYTF
TRBJ2-1,NA,TRBV7-2,few,TGTGCCAGCAGCTTGGGGGAGGCGGGGCGTGAGCAGTTCTTC,CASSLGEAGREQFF